This TCR beta chain came from a study of cytomegalovirus exposure and HLA in healthy donors. Regarding this clone: The antigen is unknown.

The PCR made use of 60 Vbeta and 13 Jbeta primers. The table came from immunoSEQ multiplex PCR; TCRdb's copy has only in-frame clones and leaves some out. The sample yields over 150,000 clones, approximately 84% seen once. V lost 0 bases, J lost 3 bases, and 14 bases lay in between. This CDR3 region has 15 residues. The V gene's germline CDR1 is GTSNPN and CDR2 SVGIG (reference sequence). Study-level points and caveats: The study put 150 or so TCR beta chains on its list as cytomegalovirus-associated. Reportedly, HLA-A and HLA-B alleles of most subjects were accurately predicted from TCR beta. Sequencing likely produced, as an artifact, a cluster of highly shared sequence variants.

The donors comprised healthy bone marrow donors. Sample: PBMCs. The genes are TRBV30 and TRBJ1-2; D is ambiguous. This sequence was found in a girl aged 5 to 17 in good health and CMV-seropositive. The CDR3 DNA sequence: TGTGCCTGGAGTGTACATTGGCGGAGCTACTATGGCTACACCTTC. Translating it yields CAWSVHWRSYYGYTF.